This TCR beta chain is from a study of OX40 agonist ivuxolimab in advanced cancers. Study-wide background: All patients had ivuxolimab intravenously every 2 weeks at 0.01 to 10 mg/kg.

Findings and limits, study-wide: Doses of 0.1 to 3.0 mg/kg were accompanied by clonal expansion of CD4+ and CD8+ blood T cells by week 6.

Measured with immunoSEQ multiplex PCR; TCRdb has only the in-frame clones, and not every one. Of tens of thousands of clones in the sample, around 89% were seen once. About this clone: Its cognate antigen is unknown.

The investigators sampled blood at baseline, at cycle 4 day 1, and at cycle 7 day 1. The V gene's germline CDR1 is MNHEY and CDR2 SMNVEV (reference sequence). The CDR3 is made up of 14 amino acids. Germline trimming cut 4 bases from V and 6 bases from J; bases unmatched to any gene: 6. The chain recombines TRBV27 with TRBJ1-5; 7 positions match TRBD1. The sequence was collected from an adult with an advanced solid tumor such as melanoma, head and neck, liver or kidney cancer. This sample comprised CD4+ or CD8+ T cells sorted from blood, obtained in a trial of the OX40 agonist ivuxolimab. CDR3 sequence (DNA): TGTGCCAGCAGTTCAACAGGGGTTTCTCAGCCCCAGCATTTT. It codes for CASSSTGVSQPQHF.